This note documents a single TCR beta chain sequence. Antigen specificity is unknown. The data were obtained in a study of cytomegalovirus exposure and HLA in healthy donors. Study results and caveats: Researchers catalogued approximately 170 TCR beta chains as cytomegalovirus-associated.

The germline V gene encodes CDR1 SGHDT and CDR2 YYEEEE. This CDR3 region has 15 residues. V lost 1 base and J lost 2, with 9 bases in between. Data came from immunoSEQ multiplex PCR; TCRdb stores just in-frame clones and leaves some out. The sample lists 150,000 to 200,000 clones; about 85% were seen once. Sequencing used PBMCs. The sequence was collected from a man aged 18 to 29 in good health and CMV-seropositive. V is TRBV5-6 and J is TRBJ1-4; possible D gene TRBD1, 5 bases. The CDR3 region is CASSLSGGTNEKLFF. The CDR3 DNA follows: TGTGCCAGCAGCTTGAGTGGGGGGACTAATGAAAAACTGTTTTTT.